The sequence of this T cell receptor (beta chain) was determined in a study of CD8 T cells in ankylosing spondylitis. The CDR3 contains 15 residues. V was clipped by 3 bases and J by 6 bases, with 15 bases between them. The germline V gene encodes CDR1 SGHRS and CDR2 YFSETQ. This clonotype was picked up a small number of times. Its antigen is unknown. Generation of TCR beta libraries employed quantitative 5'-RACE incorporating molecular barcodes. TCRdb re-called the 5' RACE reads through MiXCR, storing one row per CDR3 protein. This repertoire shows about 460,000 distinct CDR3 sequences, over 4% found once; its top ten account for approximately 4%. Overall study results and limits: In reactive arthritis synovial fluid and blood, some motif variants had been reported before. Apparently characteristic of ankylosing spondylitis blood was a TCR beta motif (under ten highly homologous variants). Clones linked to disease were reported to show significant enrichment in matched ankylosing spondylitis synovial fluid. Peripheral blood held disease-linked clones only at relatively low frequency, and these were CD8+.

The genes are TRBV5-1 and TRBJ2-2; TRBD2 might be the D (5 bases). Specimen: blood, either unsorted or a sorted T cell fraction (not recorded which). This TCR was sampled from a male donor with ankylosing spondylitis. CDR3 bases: TGCGCCAGCAGCTCCCCGGGTGGAGGCCCCGGGGAGCTGTTTTTT. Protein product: CASSSPGGGPGELFF.